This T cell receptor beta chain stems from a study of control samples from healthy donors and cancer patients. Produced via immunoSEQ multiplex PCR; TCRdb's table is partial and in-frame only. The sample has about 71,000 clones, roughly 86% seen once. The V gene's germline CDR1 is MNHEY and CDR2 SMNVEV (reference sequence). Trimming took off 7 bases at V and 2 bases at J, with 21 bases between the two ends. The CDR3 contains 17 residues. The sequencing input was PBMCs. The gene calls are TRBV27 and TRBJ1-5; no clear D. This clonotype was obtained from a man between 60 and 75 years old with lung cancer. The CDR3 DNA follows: TGTGCCAGCAAACTTACCGGGTCCTTCGGGGGCAATCAGCCCCAGCATTTT. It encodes CASKLTGSFGGNQPQHF.